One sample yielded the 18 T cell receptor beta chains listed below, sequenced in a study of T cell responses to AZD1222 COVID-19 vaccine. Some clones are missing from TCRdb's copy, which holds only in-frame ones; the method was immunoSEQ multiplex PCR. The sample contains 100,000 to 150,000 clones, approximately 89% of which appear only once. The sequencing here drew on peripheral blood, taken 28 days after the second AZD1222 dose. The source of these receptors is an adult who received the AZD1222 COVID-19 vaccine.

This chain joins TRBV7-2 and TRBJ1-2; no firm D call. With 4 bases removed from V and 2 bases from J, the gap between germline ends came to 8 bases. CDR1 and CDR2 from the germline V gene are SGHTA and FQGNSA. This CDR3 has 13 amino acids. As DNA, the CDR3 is TGTGCCAGCAGCTCGTCAGCAAACTATGGCTACACCTTC. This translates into CASSSSANYGYTF.

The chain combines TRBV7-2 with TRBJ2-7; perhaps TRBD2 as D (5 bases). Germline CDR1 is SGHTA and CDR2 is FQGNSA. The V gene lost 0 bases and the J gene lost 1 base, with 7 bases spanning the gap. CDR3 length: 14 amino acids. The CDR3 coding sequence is TGTGCCAGCAGCTTAGCGTCGGGGTCCTACGAGCAGTACTTC. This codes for CASSLASGSYEQYF.

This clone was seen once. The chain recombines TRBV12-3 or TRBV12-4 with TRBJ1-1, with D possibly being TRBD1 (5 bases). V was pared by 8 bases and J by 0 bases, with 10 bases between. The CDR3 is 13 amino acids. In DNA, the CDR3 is TGTGCCAGCGACAGAAGTATGAACACTGAAGCTTTCTTT. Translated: CASDRSMNTEAFF.

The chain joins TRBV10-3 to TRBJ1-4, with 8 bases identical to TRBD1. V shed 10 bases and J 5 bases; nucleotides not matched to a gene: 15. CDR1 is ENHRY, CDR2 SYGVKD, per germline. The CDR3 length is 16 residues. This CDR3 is CATFAGTGFRNEKLFF. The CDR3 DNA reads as TGTGCCACCTTCGCCGGGACAGGCTTCAGGAATGAAAAACTGTTTTTT.

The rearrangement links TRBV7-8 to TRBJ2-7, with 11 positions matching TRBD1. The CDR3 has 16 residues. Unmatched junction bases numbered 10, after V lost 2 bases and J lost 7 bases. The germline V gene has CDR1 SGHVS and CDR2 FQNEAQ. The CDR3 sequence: CASSLSRDRGSAEQYF. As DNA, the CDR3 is TGTGCCAGCAGCTTAAGTCGGGACAGGGGGTCTGCAGAGCAGTACTTC. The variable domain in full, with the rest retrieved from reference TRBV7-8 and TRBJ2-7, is GAGVSQSPRYKVAKRGQDVALRCDPISGHVSLFWYQQALGQGPEFLTYFQNEAQLDKSGLPSDRFFAERPEGSVSTLKIQRTQQEDSAVYLCASSLSRDRGSAEQYFGPGTRLTVT.

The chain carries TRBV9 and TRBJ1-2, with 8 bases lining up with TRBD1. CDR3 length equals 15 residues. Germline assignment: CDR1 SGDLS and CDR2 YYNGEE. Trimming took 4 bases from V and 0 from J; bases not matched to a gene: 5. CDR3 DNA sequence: TGTGCCAGCAGCAAAGGACAGGGAGCTAACTATGGCTACACCTTC. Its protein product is CASSKGQGANYGYTF. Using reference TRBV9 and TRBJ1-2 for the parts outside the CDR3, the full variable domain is DSGVTQTPKHLITATGQRVTLRCSPRSGDLSVYWYQQSLDQGLQFLIQYYNGEERAKGNILERFSAQQFPDLHSELNLSSLELGDSALYFCASSKGQGANYGYTFGSGTRLTVV.

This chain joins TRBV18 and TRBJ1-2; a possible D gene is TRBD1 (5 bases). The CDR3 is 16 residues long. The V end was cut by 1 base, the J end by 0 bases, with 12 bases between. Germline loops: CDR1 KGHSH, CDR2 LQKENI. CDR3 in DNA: TGTGCCAGCTCACCACTATCACAGGCCTCTAACTATGGCTACACCTTC. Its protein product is CASSPLSQASNYGYTF.

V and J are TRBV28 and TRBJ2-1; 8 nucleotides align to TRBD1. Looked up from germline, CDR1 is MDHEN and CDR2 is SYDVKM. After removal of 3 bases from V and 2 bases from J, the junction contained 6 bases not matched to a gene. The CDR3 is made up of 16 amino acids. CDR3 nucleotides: TGTGCCAGCAGTTTGTCCGGGACAGGCACCTACAATGAGCAGTTCTTC. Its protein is CASSLSGTGTYNEQFF.

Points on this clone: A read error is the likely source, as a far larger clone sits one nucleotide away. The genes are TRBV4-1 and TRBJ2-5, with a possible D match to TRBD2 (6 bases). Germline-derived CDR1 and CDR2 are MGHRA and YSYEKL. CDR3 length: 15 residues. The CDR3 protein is CARSPTTGGSETQYF. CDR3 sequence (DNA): TGCGCCCGCAGCCCAACGACCGGGGGTAGTGAGACCCAGTACTTC.

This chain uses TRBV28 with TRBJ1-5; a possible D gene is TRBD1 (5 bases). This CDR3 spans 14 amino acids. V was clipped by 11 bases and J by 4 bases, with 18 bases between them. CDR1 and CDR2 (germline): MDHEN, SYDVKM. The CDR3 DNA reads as TGTGCCCGCACGGGGGGGGGAGAAAATCAGCCCCAGCATTTT. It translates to CARTGGGENQPQHF.

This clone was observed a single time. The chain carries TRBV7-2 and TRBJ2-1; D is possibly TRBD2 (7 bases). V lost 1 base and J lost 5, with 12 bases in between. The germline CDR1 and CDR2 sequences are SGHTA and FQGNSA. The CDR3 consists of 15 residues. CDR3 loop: CASSLVGGPNNEQFF. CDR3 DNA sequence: TGTGCCAGCAGCTTAGTGGGGGGGCCGAACAATGAGCAGTTCTTC.

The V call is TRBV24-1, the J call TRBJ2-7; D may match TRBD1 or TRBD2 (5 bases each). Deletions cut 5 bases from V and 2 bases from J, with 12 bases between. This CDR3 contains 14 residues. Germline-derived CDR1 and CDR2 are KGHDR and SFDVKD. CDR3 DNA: TGTGCCACCAGTGGCCCCGGGACCGCCTACGAGCAGTACTTC. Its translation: CATSGPGTAYEQYF.

The CDR3 region has the DNA TGTGCCAGCAGTTTGGGGGGCAGTGAGCAGTTCTTC. Residues: CASSLGGSEQFF. The chain is built from TRBV12-3 or TRBV12-4 and TRBJ2-1; D is possibly TRBD1 or TRBD2 (6 bases each). V was shortened by 3 bases and J by 9 bases, with 9 bases between the two germline ends. CDR3 length: 12 residues.

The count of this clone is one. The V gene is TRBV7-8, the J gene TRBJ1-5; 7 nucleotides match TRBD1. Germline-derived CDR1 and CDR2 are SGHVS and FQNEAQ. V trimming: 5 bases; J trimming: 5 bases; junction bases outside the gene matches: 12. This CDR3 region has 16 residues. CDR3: CASSPKGGTADQPQHF. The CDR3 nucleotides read TGTGCCAGCAGCCCTAAGGGGGGGACAGCCGATCAGCCCCAGCATTTT.

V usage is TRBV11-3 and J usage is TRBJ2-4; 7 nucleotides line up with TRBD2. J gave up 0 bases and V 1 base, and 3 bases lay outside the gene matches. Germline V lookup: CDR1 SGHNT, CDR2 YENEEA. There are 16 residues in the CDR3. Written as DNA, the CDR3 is TGTGCCAGCAGCTTAGGGGGGGGAAGAGCCAAAAACATTCAGTACTTC. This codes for CASSLGGGRAKNIQYF.

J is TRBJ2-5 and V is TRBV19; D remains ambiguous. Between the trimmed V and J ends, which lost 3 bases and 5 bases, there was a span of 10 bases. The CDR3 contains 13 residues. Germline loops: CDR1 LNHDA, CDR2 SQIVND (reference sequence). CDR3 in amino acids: CASSIRARETQYF. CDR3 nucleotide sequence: TGTGCCAGTAGTATTAGAGCTCGGGAGACCCAGTACTTC.

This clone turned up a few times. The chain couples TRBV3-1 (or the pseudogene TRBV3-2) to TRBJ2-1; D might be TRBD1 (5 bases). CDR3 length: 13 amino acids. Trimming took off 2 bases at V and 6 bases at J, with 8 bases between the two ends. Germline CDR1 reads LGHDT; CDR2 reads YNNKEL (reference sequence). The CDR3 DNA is TGTGCCAGCAGCCAAACCAGGGCCAATGAGCAGTTCTTC. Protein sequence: CASSQTRANEQFF.

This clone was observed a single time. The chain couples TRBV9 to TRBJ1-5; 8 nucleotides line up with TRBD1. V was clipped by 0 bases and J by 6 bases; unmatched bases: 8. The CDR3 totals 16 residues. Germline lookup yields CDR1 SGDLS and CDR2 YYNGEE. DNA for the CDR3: TGTGCCAGCAGCGTAGGATCAGGGGGCGCAAGTCAGCCCCAGCATTTT. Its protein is CASSVGSGGASQPQHF.